The 25 T cell receptor beta chains below were found in one sample sequenced in a study of cytomegalovirus exposure and HLA in healthy donors (dated by TCRdb to about 2017). The method behind the library was the immunoSEQ multiplex PCR assay. For the multiplex PCR, a mixture combining 60 forward primers for TCR Vbeta segments and 13 reverse primers for TCR Jbeta segments was used. Drawn from immuneACCESS, this table holds only the in-frame rearrangements with V and J called that TCRdb kept. Clones are partly lost; checked studies trace under half to an unresolved V gene and leave the rest unexplained. This sample lists about 160,000 clones; approximately 76% were detected once. The top ten constitute over 1.3% of the sample. Specimen: PBMCs. All receptors come from a man aged 55 to 70 in good health and CMV-seronegative.

The chain employs TRBV6-6 and TRBJ2-7; 8 nucleotides agree with TRBD2. The junction had 14 bases not matched to a gene; V was cut back by 6 bases and J by 4 bases. From germline, CDR1 is MNHNY and CDR2 SVGAGI (reference sequence). The CDR3 spans 16 residues. The CDR3, as DNA: TGTGCCAGCAGGGGGGGGGAGCGGGAGAGGCCGTACGAGCAGTACTTC. Protein sequence: CASRGGERERPYEQYF.

This clone showed up just a few times. V usage is TRBV5-1 and J usage is TRBJ2-1; 8 bases match TRBD1. Per the germline V gene, CDR1 is SGHRS and CDR2 is YFSETQ. The length of the CDR3 is 19 residues. With V trimmed by 2 bases and J by 0 bases, 13 bases remained unmatched. The CDR3, as DNA: TGCGCCAGCAGCTTTACCCCATCCAGGGGGCCCCGCTCCTACAATGAGCAGTTCTTC. This encodes CASSFTPSRGPRSYNEQFF.

This clone came up a few times. V is TRBV7-9 and J is TRBJ2-3, with D perhaps TRBD2 (6 bases). Germline V gene data show CDR1 as SEHNR and CDR2 as FQNEAQ (reference sequence). The ends were cut back, 1 base at V and 2 bases at J, with 13 bases in the middle. This CDR3 contains 16 residues. In nucleotides, the CDR3 is TGTGCCAGCAGCTTAGACATGGCTAGCGACACAGATACGCAGTATTTT. Translating gives CASSLDMASDTDTQYF.

The V gene is TRBV15, the J gene TRBJ2-5; 12 nucleotides agree with TRBD2. Germline V gives CDR1 LNHNV, CDR2 YYDKDF (reference sequence). Trimming took 4 bases from V and 4 from J; bases not matched to a gene: 1. The CDR3 length is 14 residues. The CDR3 nucleotides read TGTGCCACCAGCACGGGACTAGCGGGAGAGACCCAGTACTTC. Translated: CATSTGLAGETQYF.

The chain is built from TRBV4-3 and TRBJ1-2; 12 nucleotides agree with TRBD1. Germline CDR1 is LGHNA and CDR2 is YSLEER. The CDR3 loop spans 17 amino acids. V shed 3 bases, J shed 4 bases, and the junction held 9 bases outside the gene matches. CDR3 residues: CASSQAGTGGSSYGYTF. For the CDR3, the DNA is TGCGCCAGCAGCCAGGCCGGGACAGGGGGCTCCTCCTATGGCTACACCTTC.

The chain joins TRBV4-1 to TRBJ2-5; 11 positions agree with TRBD2. Germline CDR1 and CDR2: MGHRA and YSYEKL. The CDR3 loop spans 16 amino acids. Losses at the gene ends were 1 base for V and 12 bases for J; bases not matched to a gene: 13. CDR3 protein: CASSQGSGRADPREYF. The CDR3 bases are TGCGCCAGCAGCCAAGGTAGCGGGAGGGCAGACCCCCGGGAGTACTTC.

The chain carries TRBV5-1 and TRBJ1-3; TRBD1 matches at 7 bases. The CDR3 spans 17 residues. Trimming took 1 base from V and 0 from J; bases not matched to a gene: 7. CDR1 and CDR2 from the germline V gene are SGHRS and YFSETQ. CDR3 sequence (DNA): TGCGCCAGCAGCTTGCAGGGGGGAACCAGCTCTGGAAACACCATATATTTT. Translation: CASSLQGGTSSGNTIYF.

This chain uses TRBV27 with TRBJ1-2; no reliable D call. V was shortened by 10 bases and J by 8 bases, with 20 bases between the two germline ends. The CDR3 contains 13 residues. Germline V gene sequence: CDR1 MNHEY, CDR2 SMNVEV (reference sequence). In nucleotides, the CDR3 is TGTGCCACCATGCCCGCCCGGAGGGAAGGCTACACCTTC. Amino acid sequence: CATMPARREGYTF.

The rearrangement links TRBV19 to TRBJ2-2; D is perhaps TRBD2 (5 bases). Germline V gives CDR1 LNHDA, CDR2 SQIVND (reference sequence). Trimming cost V 7 bases and J 2 bases, with 11 bases left between them. The length of the CDR3 is 14 residues. This CDR3 reads CASTRRTNTGELFF. DNA of the CDR3: TGTGCCAGTACACGGCGGACTAACACCGGGGAGCTGTTTTTT.

The chain has TRBV7-3 and TRBJ2-5, with 9 bases that match TRBD1. The end of the DNA fits TRBJ2-7 better, so the J call may be wrong. In germline, CDR1 is SGHTA, CDR2 FQGTGA. This CDR3 contains 15 residues. For the CDR3, the DNA is TGTGCCAGCAGCTTAACGAAAGGACAGGGGCACGAGCAGTACTTC. It specifies CASSLTKGQGHEQYF.

This chain links TRBV28 with TRBJ2-2; a weak D match, TRBD1 (6 bases). V was shortened by 3 bases and J by 5 bases, with 10 bases between the two germline ends. Germline-derived CDR1 and CDR2 are MDHEN and SYDVKM. CDR3 length: 14 amino acids. The CDR3 DNA follows: TGTGCCAGCAGTTTCCCAGGGGAAACCGGGGAGCTGTTTTTT. This encodes CASSFPGETGELFF. The variable domain in full, completed from reference TRBV28 and TRBJ2-2, reads DVKVTQSSRYLVKRTGEKVFLECVQDMDHENMFWYRQDPGLGLRLIYFSYDVKMKEKGDIPEGYSVSREKKERFSLILESASTNQTSMYLCASSFPGETGELFFGEGSRLTVL.

The chain recombines TRBV6-1 with TRBJ2-5, with D maybe TRBD2 (6 bases). Germline V lookup: CDR1 MNHNS, CDR2 SASEGT. The CDR3 is made up of 10 amino acids. V was pared by 6 bases and J by 14 bases, with 13 bases between. The CDR3 region is CASRGLGLYF. In DNA, the CDR3 is TGTGCCAGCAGGGGACTCGGACTATACTTC.

V and J are TRBV7-4 and TRBJ2-7; tentative D call: TRBD1 (6 bases). This CDR3 is built from 14 residues. Germline CDR1 is SGHVT and CDR2 is SQSDAQ. Trimming cost V 0 bases and J 3 bases, with 9 bases left between them. The CDR3 DNA sequence: TGTGCCAGCAGCTTAGCGGGGGCCTACTACGAGCAGTACTTC. Residues: CASSLAGAYYEQYF. The whole variable domain, remainder taken from reference TRBV7-4 and TRBJ2-7, is GAGVSQSPRYKVAKRGRDVALRCDSISGHVTLYWYRQTLGQGSEVLTYSQSDAQRDKSGRPSGRFSAERPERSVSTLKIQRTEQGDSAVYLCASSLAGAYYEQYFGPGTRLTVT.

This clone was detected only once. The J gene is TRBJ1-2, the V gene TRBV28; the match to TRBD1 covers 7 bases. The ends lost 10 bases at V and 2 bases at J; junction bases unmatched: 7. This CDR3 has 13 amino acids. Germline V gene lookup returns CDR1 MDHEN and CDR2 SYDVKM. The DNA for the CDR3 is TGTGCCACCAGGGACAGCACGAACTATGGCTACACCTTC. Protein product: CATRDSTNYGYTF.

This CDR3 is CASSPIPLAGAGGYNEQFF. The CDR3 DNA sequence: TGTGCCAGCAGCCCGATTCCACTAGCGGGAGCCGGAGGATACAATGAGCAGTTCTTC. This chain connects TRBV13 to TRBJ2-1; 11 bases map to TRBD2. Germline CDR1 reads PRHDT; CDR2 reads FYEKMQ (reference sequence). The junction had 16 bases not matched to a gene; V was cut back by 5 bases and J by 4 bases. This CDR3 is 19 amino acids long.

This chain connects TRBV4-2 to TRBJ2-1; 10 bases match TRBD2. J gave up 15 bases and V 1 base, and 9 bases lay outside the gene matches. The CDR3 is 14 residues long. Germline CDR1 is LGHNA and CDR2 is YNFKEQ. The CDR3 DNA is TGTGCCAGCAGCCAAGTGGCTAGCGGGGGAGAACGGTTCTTC. Translating gives CASSQVASGGERFF.

This clone was recorded once. This chain links TRBV11-2 with TRBJ2-3, with a weak D call TRBD2 (5 bases). V was clipped by 5 bases and J by 0 bases, with 12 bases between them. Germline CDR1 SGHAT, CDR2 FQNNGV. The CDR3 consists of 15 residues. The CDR3 sequence: CASSLGSMSTDTQYF. CDR3 DNA: TGTGCCAGCAGCCTTGGGAGTATGAGCACAGATACGCAGTATTTT.

This chain uses TRBV5-1 with TRBJ1-6, with D unclear. This CDR3 has 14 amino acids. V lost 1 base and J 6 bases, leaving 8 bases between the germline ends. The germline V gene has CDR1 SGHRS and CDR2 YFSETQ. CDR3: CASSLSTANSPLHF. CDR3 nucleotide sequence: TGCGCCAGCAGCTTGTCTACAGCTAATTCACCCCTCCACTTT.

The rearrangement joins TRBV6-1 to TRBJ1-2, with D possibly being TRBD1 (5 bases). The CDR3 has 16 amino acids. The germline CDR1 and CDR2 sequences are MNHNS and SASEGT. Between the trimmed V and J ends, which lost 4 bases and 6 bases, there was a span of 21 bases. CDR3 bases: TGTGCCAGCAGTGCGGGGGTTGGGGTCTCCTCTGATGGCTACACCTTC. It translates to CASSAGVGVSSDGYTF.

This rearrangement joins TRBV13 to TRBJ2-7, with TRBD2 identical over 7 bases. Germline CDR1 and CDR2: PRHDT and FYEKMQ (reference sequence). The length of the CDR3 is 11 residues. The J segment lost 13 bases and the V segment lost 2 bases, leaving 5 bases of the junction unmatched. CDR3 sequence reads: CASSLRDYLYF. The DNA for the CDR3 is TGTGCCAGCAGCTTACGGGACTACCTATACTTC.

This sequence joins TRBV4-3 and TRBJ2-7; maybe TRBD2 (6 bases). The V end was cut by 0 bases, the J end by 4 bases, with 16 bases between. This CDR3 is 16 amino acids long. Per the germline V gene, CDR1 is LGHNA and CDR2 is YSLEER. The CDR3 reads CASSQDHAGTGYEQYF. CDR3 sequence (DNA): TGCGCCAGCAGCCAAGATCATGCGGGAACCGGTTACGAGCAGTACTTC.

This clone has more than one count but fewer than ten. J is TRBJ2-3 and V is TRBV15; no clear D gene. The CDR3 is 14 amino acids. V dropped 3 bases and J dropped 0 bases, with 7 bases sitting between them. Germline V gene lookup returns CDR1 LNHNV and CDR2 YYDKDF (reference sequence). The CDR3 sequence: CATSRRYSTDTQYF. The CDR3 nucleotides read TGTGCCACCAGCAGGAGGTACAGCACAGATACGCAGTATTTT.

The J gene is TRBJ1-3, the V gene TRBV6-6; tentative D call: TRBD1 (6 bases). This CDR3 comprises 16 residues. Germline V gene data show CDR1 as MNHNY and CDR2 as SVGAGI (reference sequence). Trimming took off 0 bases at V and 4 bases at J, with 13 bases between the two ends. The CDR3 region has the DNA TGTGCCAGCAGTTACTCACAGGGCGAAGGGGGAAACACCATATATTTT. This gives the protein CASSYSQGEGGNTIYF.

The sample holds one count of this clone. The rearrangement uses TRBV27 and TRBJ2-6; D uncertain. Trimming took 6 bases from V and 0 from J, leaving 9 bases between them. Germline values: CDR1 MNHEY, CDR2 SMNVEV (reference sequence). CDR3 length: 15 amino acids. CDR3: CASRVIDSGANVLTF. The CDR3 DNA is TGTGCCAGCAGAGTCATAGACTCTGGGGCCAACGTCCTGACTTTC.

The V gene is TRBV5-4, the J gene TRBJ2-2; 13 bases align to TRBD2. The CDR3 length is 16 residues. Trimming at V came to 4 bases and at J to 3 bases, leaving 3 bases not matched to a gene. In germline, CDR1 is SGHNT, CDR2 YYREEE (reference sequence). CDR3 in DNA: TGTGCCAGCAGCCCGGGACTAGCGGGATACACCGGGGAGCTGTTTTTT. This translates into CASSPGLAGYTGELFF.